This TCR beta chain was sequenced in a study of early stage breast cancer tumors. Overall study: About 80% of the 16 invasive tumors were ER+, PR+ and HER2-.

This normal breast sample came from a site roughly 2-4 cm away from the tumor. Sufficient DNA from normal breast often required roughly 85-310 mg tissue. Broader study findings: Commonly generated sequences made up most enriched TCRB sequences shared between patients.

The protocol was immunoSEQ multiplex PCR, while the TCRdb copy is restricted to in-frame clones and leaves out a portion. The sample yields about 5,500 clones, under 70% seen once. Note on this clone: Its specificity is unknown. Sequence at one end of the junction differs from germline and may be a read error. The same CDR3 is also encoded by other DNA sequences in this sample.

The CDR3 runs to 15 residues. Germline V gene sequence: CDR1 SNHLY, CDR2 FYNNEI. The chain links TRBV2 to TRBJ2-5; D gene ambiguous. The TCR was taken from a person in their sixties or seventies with breast cancer. The sequencing input was normal breast tissue next to the tumor. CDR3 protein: CASRANKLGKETQYF. The DNA for the CDR3 is TGTGCCAGCAGGGCAAACAAACTGGGGAAAGAAACCCAGTACTTC.